The rows below give T cell receptor beta chains drawn from one sample of a study of beta chain features in type 1 diabetes. This table comes from immunoSEQ multiplex PCR, and its TCRdb copy is limited to in-frame clones, with some not included. Here the sample spans roughly 340,000 clones, roughly 14% being singletons. Sequenced material: naive CD4+ T cells from blood. These TCRs come from a woman under 30 with type 1 diabetes. Both conserved end residues are part of each CDR3. A D gene is named only where the DNA matches it firmly. The listing skips clone size in some rows; elsewhere it reads once, few, many or a size class.

d_call | j_call | v_call | clone_size | cdr3_aa | cdr3_nt
TRBD1 | TRBJ1-2 | TRBV9 | few | CASSVAQGHNYGYTF | TGTGCCAGCAGCGTAGCACAGGGGCATAACTATGGCTACACCTTC
TRBD1 | TRBJ2-7 | TRBV11-2 | - | CASSLTRTGAGSYEQYF | TGTGCCAGCAGCCTTACCAGAACAGGGGCCGGAAGCTACGAGCAGTACTTC
- | TRBJ2-7 | TRBV18 | - | CASSPPGVSSYEQYF | TGTGCCAGCTCACCCCCCGGAGTGAGCTCCTACGAGCAGTACTTC
TRBD2 | TRBJ2-1 | TRBV9 | few | CASSMPGLAGVNEQFF | TGTGCCAGCAGCATGCCAGGACTAGCGGGAGTGAATGAGCAGTTCTTC
- | TRBJ2-2 | TRBV18 | - | CASSPQPGDTGELFF | TGTGCCAGCTCACCTCAGCCAGGGGACACCGGGGAGCTGTTTTTT
- | TRBJ2-7 | TRBV20-1 | few | CSAPDNYEQYF | TGCAGTGCTCCTGACAACTACGAGCAGTACTTC
TRBD1 | TRBJ2-5 | TRBV19 | - | CASSLNSGQGGKTQYF | TGTGCCAGTAGTCTTAACTCGGGACAGGGGGGGAAGACCCAGTACTTC
- | TRBJ2-1 | TRBV10-3 | - | CAISARESYNEQFF | TGTGCCATCAGTGCACGGGAGTCCTACAATGAGCAGTTCTTC
- | TRBJ2-7 | TRBV6-5 | - | CASSPTGQPYEQYF | TGTGCCAGCAGTCCTACTGGACAGCCCTACGAGCAGTACTTC
TRBD1 | TRBJ2-6 | TRBV7-2 | - | CASSLHSGTETF | TGTGCCAGCAGCTTACATTCCGGGACAGAGACTTTC
TRBD1 | TRBJ1-5 | TRBV30 | - | CAWSGRQGPQHF | TGTGCCTGGAGTGGACGACAGGGACCCCAGCATTTT
- | TRBJ2-7 | TRBV5-1 | few | CASSLDASSVYEQYF | TGCGCCAGCAGCTTGGACGCTAGCAGCGTCTACGAGCAGTACTTC
TRBD1 | TRBJ1-4 | TRBV18 | - | CATRQGAGEKLFF | TGTGCCACCAGACAGGGGGCCGGCGAAAAACTGTTTTTT
- | TRBJ2-3 | TRBV18 | few | CASSPGHMETQYF | TGTGCCAGCTCACCGGGGCATATGGAAACGCAGTATTTT
- | TRBJ1-1 | TRBV7-2 | few | CASSSHRAAGTEAFF | TGTGCCAGCAGCTCTCACAGGGCTGCGGGCACTGAAGCTTTCTTT
- | TRBJ1-2 | TRBV11-3 | - | CASSPTGTYGYTF | TGTGCCAGCAGTCCTACAGGGACCTATGGCTACACCTTC
- | TRBJ2-2 | TRBV27 | - | CASRRLPPGELFF | TGTGCCAGCCGTCGACTCCCTCCCGGGGAGCTGTTTTTT
- | TRBJ2-2 | TRBV11-3 | few | CASKPGGTGELFF | TGTGCCAGCAAGCCCGGAGGCACCGGGGAGCTGTTTTTT
- | TRBJ2-1 | TRBV9 | few | CASSVGAAYIPYNEQFF | TGTGCCAGCAGCGTAGGGGCAGCATATATTCCCTACAATGAGCAGTTCTTC
TRBD2 | TRBJ2-1 | TRBV7-9 | few | CASSLLKRELFF | TGTGCCAGCAGCTTATTGAAGCGGGAACTCTTCTTC
TRBD1 | TRBJ1-2 | TRBV9 | - | CASSVISGGNGYTF | TGTGCCAGCAGCGTAATCTCAGGGGGAAATGGCTACACCTTC
- | TRBJ2-7 | TRBV29-1 | - | CSVEAGSSYEQYF | TGCAGCGTTGAAGCCGGGAGCTCCTACGAGCAGTACTTC
- | TRBJ1-1 | TRBV29-1 | - | CSVAVRGSDTEAFF | TGCAGCGTTGCGGTAAGGGGTTCGGACACTGAAGCTTTCTTT
TRBD1 | TRBJ1-1 | TRBV9 | - | CASSVGGQGIIAEAFF | TGTGCCAGCAGCGTAGGAGGACAGGGGATTATTGCTGAAGCTTTCTTT
TRBD2 | TRBJ2-3 | TRBV6-5 | few | CASSRTSGRTDTQYF | TGTGCCAGCAGCCGGACTAGCGGGAGGACAGATACGCAGTATTTT
TRBD2 | TRBJ2-5 | TRBV18 | few | CASSLLADQETQYF | TGTGCCAGCTCACTCCTAGCGGATCAAGAGACCCAGTACTTC
- | TRBJ2-6 | TRBV5-6 | - | CASSLASPSGGANVLTF | TGTGCCAGCAGCTTGGCTAGCCCGTCGGGAGGGGCCAACGTCCTGACTTTC
- | TRBJ2-5 | TRBV7-9 | few | CASSYPRTQYF | TGTGCCAGCAGCTACCCCAGGACCCAGTACTTC
TRBD2 | TRBJ2-7 | TRBV7-9 | few | CASSSGYRREGSVDEQYF | TGTGCCAGCAGCTCCGGTTATCGGCGGGAGGGTTCGGTCGACGAGCAGTACTTC
- | TRBJ2-4 | TRBV5-1 | few | CASSQTGPAGKNIQYF | TGCGCCAGCAGCCAAACGGGCCCTGCGGGCAAAAACATTCAGTACTTC
- | TRBJ2-1 | TRBV11-3 | - | CASSSVNNEQFF | TGTGCCAGCAGCTCTGTAAACAATGAGCAGTTCTTC
TRBD2 | TRBJ2-5 | TRBV6-6 | - | CASLRTSGSWETQYF | TGTGCCAGCCTAAGAACTAGCGGGAGCTGGGAGACCCAGTACTTC
- | TRBJ2-6 | TRBV4-1 | few | CASSQGEFHSGANVLTF | TGCGCCAGCAGCCAAGGGGAGTTCCATTCTGGGGCCAACGTCCTGACTTTC
TRBD2 | TRBJ2-7 | TRBV30 | few | CAWGEGKYEQYF | TGTGCCTGGGGGGAGGGCAAGTACGAGCAGTACTTC
- | TRBJ1-5 | TRBV4-2 | few | CASSQREGGGNQPQHF | TGTGCCAGCAGCCAAAGGGAGGGGGGAGGCAATCAGCCCCAGCATTTT